This TCR beta chain appears in the sequencing data of a study of OX40 agonist ivuxolimab in advanced cancers. TCRdb keeps only in-frame clones here, not all; method: immunoSEQ multiplex PCR. The data hold roughly 120,000 clones, with 80% to 90% observed a single time. V shed 3 bases and J 4 bases; nucleotides not matched to a gene: 10. CDR1 and CDR2 from the germline V gene are ENHRY and SYGVKD. This CDR3 has 16 residues. V usage is TRBV10-3 and J usage is TRBJ1-1; 8 bases are a match to TRBD1. This receptor was identified in an adult with an advanced solid tumor such as melanoma, head and neck, liver or kidney cancer. This specimen was CD4+ or CD8+ T cells sorted from blood, taken in a trial of the OX40 agonist ivuxolimab. DNA of the CDR3: TGTGCCATCAGTGATCGCAGGGGGCTTTTTGGCACTGAAGCTTTCTTT. Its protein is CAISDRRGLFGTEAFF.